Listed here are 14 T cell receptor beta chains from one sample, sequenced in a study of tissue T cells after allogeneic stem cell transplantation. Repertoires were generated with immunoSEQ multiplex PCR, while TCRdb's copy carries only in-frame clones and drops some. The sample lists tens of thousands of clones, less than 75% occurring once. Sequencing was performed on tissue from the ileum, taken at autopsy. The receptors here all came from a female donor older than 55 with lung cancer.

This clone was seen a single time. The chain combines TRBV7-6 with TRBJ2-5; 12 positions match TRBD2. CDR1 SGHVS and CDR2 FNYEAQ come from the germline V gene. This CDR3 comprises 15 residues. V trimming: 2 bases; J trimming: 5 bases; junction bases outside the gene matches: 3. The CDR3 spells CASSLRTSGIETQYF. CDR3 DNA sequence: TGTGCCAGCAGCTTAAGGACTAGCGGGATCGAGACCCAGTACTTC.

This chain joins TRBV7-2 and TRBJ2-7; 9 bases are shared with TRBD2. With 6 bases clipped from V and 6 bases from J, the junction kept 12 bases outside the gene matches. The germline CDR1 and CDR2 sequences are SGHTA and FQGNSA. The CDR3 covers 15 residues. The CDR3 DNA is TGTGCCAGCAGGCTGGCGGGGGGGGTGAGGGTCGAGCAGTACTTC. It yields the protein CASRLAGGVRVEQYF.

The CDR3 DNA reads TGTGCCACCAGCAGAGATCTTAGTACCAAAAACATTCAGTACTTC. Translating gives CATSRDLSTKNIQYF. This sequence joins TRBV15 and TRBJ2-4; D unclear. Trimming pared 0 bases from V and 2 bases from J, leaving 8 bases between. Germline values: CDR1 LNHNV, CDR2 YYDKDF (reference sequence). The CDR3 covers 15 residues.

The genes are TRBV10-2 and TRBJ2-7; D is possibly TRBD1 (5 bases). CDR3 size: 14 residues. The germline V gene has CDR1 WSHSY and CDR2 SAAADI. V was clipped by 3 bases and J by 0 bases, with 9 bases between them. Here the CDR3 DNA reads TGCGCCAGCAGTGAAGTGGACAACTCCTACGAGCAGTACTTC. Translating gives CASSEVDNSYEQYF.

The V call is TRBV3-1 (or the pseudogene TRBV3-2), the J call TRBJ2-3; 11 positions agree with TRBD2. The CDR3 has 17 amino acids. V dropped 0 bases and J dropped 2; count of bases not matched to a gene: 4. Per the germline V gene, CDR1 is LGHDT and CDR2 is YNNKEL (reference sequence). CDR3: CASSQEELAGDTDTQYF. The CDR3 bases are TGTGCCAGCAGCCAAGAAGAACTAGCGGGGGACACAGATACGCAGTATTTT.

This chain uses TRBV11-3 with TRBJ2-5, with D possibly TRBD2 on 6 matching bases. Per the germline V gene, CDR1 is SGHNT and CDR2 is YENEEA. This CDR3 has 16 amino acids. Between the trimmed V and J ends, which lost 0 bases and 4 bases, there was a span of 15 bases. The CDR3 here is CASSLDGGMLRETQYF. DNA of the CDR3: TGTGCCAGCAGCTTAGATGGAGGGATGCTAAGAGAGACCCAGTACTTC. The whole variable domain, filled in from reference TRBV11-3 and TRBJ2-5, reads EAGVVQSPRYKIIEKKQPVAFWCNPISGHNTLYWYLQNLGQGPELLIRYENEEAVDDSQLPKDRFSAERLKGVDSTLKIQPAELGDSAVYLCASSLDGGMLRETQYFGPGTRLLVL.

The chain combines TRBV10-3 with TRBJ2-3; 7 bases map to TRBD2. Germline-derived CDR1 and CDR2 are ENHRY and SYGVKD. The CDR3 has 14 residues. V shed 9 bases, J shed 3 bases, and the junction held 9 bases outside the gene matches. Here the CDR3 reads CAIGTTGVTDTQYF. In nucleotides, the CDR3 is TGTGCCATAGGGACTACTGGGGTTACAGATACGCAGTATTTT.

The V gene is TRBV5-5, the J gene TRBJ1-6; 7 bases are shared with TRBD1. CDR1 SGHKS and CDR2 YYEKEE come from the germline V gene (reference sequence). Trimming removed 4 bases from V and 6 bases from J; junction bases left unmatched: 4. CDR3 length: 14 amino acids. The CDR3 protein is CASSVGQINSPLHF. The CDR3 coding sequence is TGTGCCAGCAGCGTGGGACAGATTAATTCACCCCTCCACTTT.

J is TRBJ2-2 and V is TRBV5-5; perhaps TRBD1 as D (5 bases). The germline gives CDR1 SGHKS, CDR2 YYEKEE (reference sequence). V was shortened by 6 bases and J by 6 bases, with 21 bases between the two germline ends. The CDR3 runs 16 residues. DNA of the CDR3: TGTGCCAGCATCCTTCGGCAGGGCGAACGGGCCGGGGAGCTGTTTTTT. It encodes CASILRQGERAGELFF.

The chain is built from TRBV11-2 and TRBJ2-5; D unresolved. The CDR3 is made up of 12 amino acids. Germline CDR1 SGHAT, CDR2 FQNNGV. Trimming took off 1 base at V and 4 bases at J, with 4 bases between the two ends. The CDR3 region is CASSLALETQYF. Written as DNA, the CDR3 is TGTGCCAGCAGCTTAGCCCTAGAGACCCAGTACTTC.

The CDR3 sequence: CASSDGGGRADTQYF. The CDR3 bases are TGCGCCAGCAGTGATGGCGGCGGGAGGGCAGATACGCAGTATTTT. The chain carries TRBV10-1 and TRBJ2-3; 9 positions agree with TRBD2. Germline values: CDR1 WNHNN, CDR2 SYGVQD (reference sequence). J was trimmed by 4 bases and V by 3 bases; bases with no gene match: 5. This CDR3 region has 15 residues.

As concerns this clone: This sample includes further DNA sequences coding for the same CDR3. The rearrangement joins TRBV19 to TRBJ2-3, with D tentatively TRBD2 (7 bases). The CDR3 is made up of 14 amino acids. V was shortened by 7 bases and J by 0 bases, with 11 bases between the two germline ends. Germline values: CDR1 LNHDA, CDR2 SQIVND (reference sequence). CDR3 DNA: TGTGCCAGTACCCGGGGGGCTAGCACAGATACGCAGTATTTT. Protein: CASTRGASTDTQYF.

Only a few counts were recorded for this clone. The chain couples TRBV6-1 to TRBJ1-1; a weak D match, TRBD1 (5 bases). V was shortened by 3 bases and J by 4 bases, with 6 bases between the two germline ends. Germline-derived CDR1 and CDR2 are MNHNS and SASEGT. This CDR3 has 12 amino acids. Written as DNA, the CDR3 is TGTGCCAGCAGTGATCAGGGCACTGAAGCTTTCTTT. Protein product: CASSDQGTEAFF.

This clone was counted once. V is TRBV6-5 and J is TRBJ1-1; D remains ambiguous. Trimming cost V 8 bases and J 1 base, with 17 bases left between them. The germline V gene has CDR1 MNHEY and CDR2 SVGAGI. The CDR3 loop spans 15 amino acids. The CDR3 loop is CASRHWRMGNTEAFF. The DNA of the CDR3 is TGTGCCAGCCGACACTGGAGGATGGGGAACACTGAAGCTTTCTTT.